This entry lists 12 T cell receptor beta chains sequenced from one sample in a study of early T cells in non-severe SARS-CoV-2 infection. Each CDR3 protein gets one entry after TCRdb re-called the 5' RACE reads with MiXCR. The data contain approximately 67,000 distinct CDR3 sequences, approximately 8.3% of them seen just once; the ten biggest clones take up 3.2%. The specimen was whole blood. Receptor source: an adult who was a healthcare worker with PCR-confirmed SARS-CoV-2 infection or an uninfected control (not recorded which).

Relative to its sample, this clonotype is medium-sized. The V and J genes are TRBV20-1 and TRBJ2-1; tentatively, D is TRBD2 (5 bases). Germline V lookup: CDR1 DFQATT, CDR2 SNEGSKA (reference sequence). The CDR3 covers 16 residues. V shed 1 base and J shed 0 bases, with 13 bases lying between them. The CDR3, as DNA: TGCAGTGCTAGAGTCCTACAGCGGAGCTCCTACAATGAGCAGTTCTTC. This sequence encodes CSARVLQRSSYNEQFF.

This clonotype was recorded many times. V and J are TRBV20-1 and TRBJ2-1, with no clear D. Deletions cut 0 bases from V and 8 bases from J, with 14 bases between. The CDR3 totals 14 residues. Germline lookup yields CDR1 DFQATT and CDR2 SNEGSKA (reference sequence). Here the CDR3 DNA reads TGCAGTGCTAGAGACCGGACCAAGGGCCATGAGCAGTTCTTC. Translated, it gives CSARDRTKGHEQFF.

This rearrangement joins TRBV3-1 to TRBJ2-2; 10 positions match TRBD2. V dropped 2 bases and J dropped 3; count of bases not matched to a gene: 6. CDR1 is LGHDT, CDR2 YNNKEL, per germline (reference sequence). The CDR3 has 17 residues. The CDR3 region has the DNA TGTGCCAGCAGCCAACTAGCGGGAGTCCCGGACACCGGGGAGCTGTTTTTT. Protein product: CASSQLAGVPDTGELFF.

The rearrangement joins TRBV6-1 to TRBJ2-2; weak D call: TRBD1 (6 bases). Trimming took off 3 bases at V and 4 bases at J, with 12 bases between the two ends. This CDR3 contains 15 residues. Germline V lookup: CDR1 MNHNS, CDR2 SASEGT. The CDR3 sequence: CASSDQTGGTGELFF. The CDR3 DNA reads as TGTGCCAGCAGTGACCAGACAGGCGGCACCGGGGAGCTGTTTTTT.

The sample holds a few counts of this clonotype. The CDR3 region has the DNA TGCGCCAGCTCCCGCGCGAGCTCCTACAATGAGCAGTTCTTC. Its protein product is CASSRASSYNEQFF. V gene TRBV10-2 combines with J gene TRBJ2-1; no clear D gene. Per the germline V gene, CDR1 is WSHSY and CDR2 is SAAADI. The V and J ends lost 8 bases and 0 bases respectively, with 11 bases between them. This CDR3 is 14 amino acids long.

Ten or more counts support this clonotype. CDR3 coding DNA: TGCAGTGCCAGGGCCGGGACTAGAGACCGGGAGCAGTACTTC. Its protein product is CSARAGTRDREQYF. V gene TRBV20-1 combines with J gene TRBJ2-7; 8 bases agree with TRBD2. CDR3 length: 14 residues. The ends lost 6 bases at V and 7 bases at J; junction bases unmatched: 14. Germline lookup yields CDR1 DFQATT and CDR2 SNEGSKA (reference sequence).

This clonotype has ten or more counts. The chain is built from TRBV7-3 and TRBJ2-3, with D perhaps matching TRBD1 or TRBD2 (5 bases each). The CDR3 is made up of 12 amino acids. Trimming removed 5 bases at V and 8 bases at J, with 11 bases between. Germline assignment: CDR1 SGHTA and CDR2 FQGTGA. The CDR3 region is CASSGTGSTQYF. CDR3 sequence (DNA): TGTGCCAGCAGCGGGACCGGCAGTACGCAGTATTTT.

The rearrangement joins TRBV9 to TRBJ2-7; D is uncertain. Trimming shortened V by 3 bases and J by 5 bases, and 15 bases separated the two germline ends. Germline values: CDR1 SGDLS, CDR2 YYNGEE. The CDR3 runs 14 residues. CDR3 DNA sequence: TGTGCCAGCAGCGACTGGGTCGCGGTCGACGAGCAGTACTTC. It is translated as CASSDWVAVDEQYF. Looking up the rest from reference TRBV9 and TRBJ2-7 gives the full variable domain: DSGVTQTPKHLITATGQRVTLRCSPRSGDLSVYWYQQSLDQGLQFLIQYYNGEERAKGNILERFSAQQFPDLHSELNLSSLELGDSALYFCASSDWVAVDEQYFGPGTRLTVT.

This clonotype was counted a few times. The rearrangement links TRBV3-1 to TRBJ2-1; D unresolved. This CDR3 contains 12 residues. Germline V lookup: CDR1 LGHDT, CDR2 YNNKEL (reference sequence). V shed 3 bases and J shed 4 bases, with 4 bases lying between them. In DNA, the CDR3 is TGTGCCAGCAGCCATAAGTACAATGAGCAGTTCTTC. This translates into CASSHKYNEQFF.

This clonotype was recorded many times. The chain uses TRBV12-3 or TRBV12-4 and TRBJ2-4, with 8 bases that match TRBD2. The junction had 11 bases not matched to a gene; V was cut back by 4 bases and J by 0 bases. CDR3 length: 18 residues. The CDR3 is CASSSPSGRPLAKNIQYF. CDR3 in DNA: TGTGCCAGCAGTTCACCCAGCGGGAGACCCTTAGCCAAAAACATTCAGTACTTC.

This clonotype was detected only a few times. The CDR3 protein is CASQFSGSNNEQFF. The CDR3 nucleotides are TGCGCCAGTCAATTTAGCGGGTCTAACAATGAGCAGTTCTTC. The chain links TRBV5-1 to TRBJ2-1; 7 nucleotides align to TRBD2. With 8 bases clipped from V and 5 bases from J, the junction kept 10 bases outside the gene matches. CDR3 length equals 14 residues. Germline V gives CDR1 SGHRS, CDR2 YFSETQ.

This clonotype was picked up a small number of times. The chain employs TRBV21-1 and TRBJ1-1; the table calls TRBD1, which could not be checked here. TRBV21-1 is designated a pseudogene. This CDR3 contains 16 residues. The CDR3 region is CASSKEQTGADTEAFF. The CDR3 DNA reads TGTGCCAGCAGCAAAGAACAGACAGGGGCGGACACTGAAGCTTTCTTT.